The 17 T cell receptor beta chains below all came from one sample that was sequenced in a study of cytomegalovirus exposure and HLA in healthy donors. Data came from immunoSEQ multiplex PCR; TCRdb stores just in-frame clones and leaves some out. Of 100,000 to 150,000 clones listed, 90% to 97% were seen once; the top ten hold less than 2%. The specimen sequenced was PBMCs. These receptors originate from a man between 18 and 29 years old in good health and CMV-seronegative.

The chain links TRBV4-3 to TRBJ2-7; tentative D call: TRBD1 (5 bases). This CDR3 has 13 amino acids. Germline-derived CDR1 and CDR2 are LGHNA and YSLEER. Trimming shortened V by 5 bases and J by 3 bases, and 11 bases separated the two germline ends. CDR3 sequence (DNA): TGCGCCAGCAGCGTACGACAGAACTACGAGCAGTACTTC. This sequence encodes CASSVRQNYEQYF.

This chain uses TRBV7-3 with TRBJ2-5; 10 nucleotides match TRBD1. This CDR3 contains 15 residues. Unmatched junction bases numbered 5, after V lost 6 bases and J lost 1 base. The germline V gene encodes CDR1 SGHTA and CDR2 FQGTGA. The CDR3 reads CASRRDRGPQETQYF. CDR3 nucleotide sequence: TGTGCCAGCAGGAGGGACAGGGGCCCCCAAGAGACCCAGTACTTC.

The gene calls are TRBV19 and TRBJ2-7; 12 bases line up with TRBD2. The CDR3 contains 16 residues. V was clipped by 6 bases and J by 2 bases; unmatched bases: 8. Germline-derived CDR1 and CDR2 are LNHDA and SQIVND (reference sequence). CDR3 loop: CASRRTSGIGTYEQYF. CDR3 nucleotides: TGTGCCAGTAGGCGGACTAGCGGGATTGGAACCTACGAGCAGTACTTC.

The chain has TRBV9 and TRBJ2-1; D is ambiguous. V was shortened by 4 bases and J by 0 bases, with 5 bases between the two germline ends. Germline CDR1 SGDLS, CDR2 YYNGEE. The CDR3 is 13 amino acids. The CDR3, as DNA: TGTGCCAGCAGCTCTAGCTCCTACAATGAGCAGTTCTTC. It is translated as CASSSSSYNEQFF.

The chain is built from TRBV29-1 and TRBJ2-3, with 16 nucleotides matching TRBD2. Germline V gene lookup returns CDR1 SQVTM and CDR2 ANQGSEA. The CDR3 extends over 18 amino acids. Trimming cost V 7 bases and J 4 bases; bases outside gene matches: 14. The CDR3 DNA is TGCAGCGGCTTTGGGGGACTAGCGGGAGGGCTTAGGCCAGATACGCAGTATTTT. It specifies CSGFGGLAGGLRPDTQYF.

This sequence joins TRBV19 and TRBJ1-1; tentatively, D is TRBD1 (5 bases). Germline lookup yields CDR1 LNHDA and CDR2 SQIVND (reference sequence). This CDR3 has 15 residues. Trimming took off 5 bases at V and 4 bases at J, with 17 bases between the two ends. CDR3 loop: CASSWAPGSGTEAFF. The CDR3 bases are TGTGCCAGTAGTTGGGCCCCAGGGTCGGGCACTGAAGCTTTCTTT.

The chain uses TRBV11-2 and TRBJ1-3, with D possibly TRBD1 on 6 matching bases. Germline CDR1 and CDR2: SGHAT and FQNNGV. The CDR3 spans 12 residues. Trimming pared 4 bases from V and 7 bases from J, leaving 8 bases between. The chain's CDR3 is CASSSRGNTIYF. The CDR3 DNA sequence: TGTGCCAGCAGCTCTAGGGGGAACACCATATATTTT.

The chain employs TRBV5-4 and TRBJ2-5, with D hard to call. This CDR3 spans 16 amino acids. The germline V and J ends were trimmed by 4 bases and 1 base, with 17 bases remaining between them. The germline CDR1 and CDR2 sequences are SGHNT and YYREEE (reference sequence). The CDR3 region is CASSPARITIQETQYF. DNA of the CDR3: TGTGCCAGCAGCCCAGCACGCATCACTATCCAAGAGACCCAGTACTTC.

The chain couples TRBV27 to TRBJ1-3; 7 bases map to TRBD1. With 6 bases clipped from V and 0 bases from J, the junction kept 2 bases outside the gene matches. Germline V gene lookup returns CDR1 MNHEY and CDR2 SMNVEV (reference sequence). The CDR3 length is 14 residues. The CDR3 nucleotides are TGTGCCAGCAGCCCAGGGGGCTCTGGAAACACCATATATTTT. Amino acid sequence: CASSPGGSGNTIYF.

Here the CDR3 DNA reads TGTGCCAGCACCCAGGGAGACAGGGTAATTCAGCCCCAGCATTTT. Its protein product is CASTQGDRVIQPQHF. V is TRBV2 and J is TRBJ1-5; TRBD1 matches at 7 bases. Germline V gene data show CDR1 as SNHLY and CDR2 as FYNNEI. Trimming cost V 7 bases and J 6 bases; bases outside gene matches: 12. The CDR3 runs 15 residues.

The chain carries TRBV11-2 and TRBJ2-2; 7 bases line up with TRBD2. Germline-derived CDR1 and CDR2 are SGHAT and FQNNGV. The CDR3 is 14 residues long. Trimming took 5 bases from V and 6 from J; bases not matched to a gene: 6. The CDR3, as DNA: TGTGCCAGCAGCCTCCTGGGAGGGCCCGGGGAGCTGTTTTTT. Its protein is CASSLLGGPGELFF.

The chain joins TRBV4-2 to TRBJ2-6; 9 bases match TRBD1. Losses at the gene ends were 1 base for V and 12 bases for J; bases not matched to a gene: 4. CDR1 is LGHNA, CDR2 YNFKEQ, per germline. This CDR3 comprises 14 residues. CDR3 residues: CASSQGWTGVVLTF. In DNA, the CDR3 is TGTGCCAGCAGCCAAGGTTGGACAGGGGTCGTCCTGACTTTC.

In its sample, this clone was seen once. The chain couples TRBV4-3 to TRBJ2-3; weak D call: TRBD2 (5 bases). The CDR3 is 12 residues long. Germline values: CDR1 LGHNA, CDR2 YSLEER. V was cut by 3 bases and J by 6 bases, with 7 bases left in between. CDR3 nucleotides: TGCGCCAGCAGCCATCGAGGGGATACGCAGTATTTT. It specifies CASSHRGDTQYF.

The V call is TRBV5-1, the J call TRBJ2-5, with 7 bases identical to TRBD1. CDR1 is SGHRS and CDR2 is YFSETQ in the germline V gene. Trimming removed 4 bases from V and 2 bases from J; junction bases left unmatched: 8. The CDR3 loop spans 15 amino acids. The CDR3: CASSVIGTVQETQYF. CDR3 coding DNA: TGCGCCAGCAGCGTCATAGGGACAGTTCAAGAGACCCAGTACTTC.

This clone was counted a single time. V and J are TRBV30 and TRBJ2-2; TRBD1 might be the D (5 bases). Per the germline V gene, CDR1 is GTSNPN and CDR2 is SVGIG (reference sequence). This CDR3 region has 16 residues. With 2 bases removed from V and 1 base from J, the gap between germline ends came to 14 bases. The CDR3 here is CAWSTGWVENTGELFF. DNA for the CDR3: TGTGCCTGGAGTACAGGCTGGGTCGAGAACACCGGGGAGCTGTTTTTT.

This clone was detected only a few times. The CDR3 DNA follows: TGCAGCGTGCAAAGCGTCCCTAGGTCCGGACAGGGGTCACGTTTGAAAGAGACCCAGTACTTC. This sequence encodes CSVQSVPRSGQGSRLKETQYF. The chain links TRBV29-1 to TRBJ2-5, with TRBD1 matching 9 bases. J gave up 3 bases and V 6 bases, and 29 bases lay outside the gene matches. The CDR3 consists of 21 residues. Germline V gene sequence: CDR1 SQVTM, CDR2 ANQGSEA. Full variable domain (remainder filled in from reference TRBV29-1 and TRBJ2-5): SAVISQKPSRDICQRGTSLTIQCQVDSQVTMMFWYRQQPGQSLTLIATANQGSEATYESGFVIDKFPISRPNLTFSTLTVSNMSPEDSSIYLCSVQSVPRSGQGSRLKETQYFGPGTRLLVL.

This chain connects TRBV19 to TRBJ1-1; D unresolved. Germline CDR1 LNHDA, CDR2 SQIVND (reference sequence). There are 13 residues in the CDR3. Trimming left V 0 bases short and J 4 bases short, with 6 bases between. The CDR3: CASSIDPRTEAFF. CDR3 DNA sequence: TGTGCCAGTAGTATAGATCCCCGCACTGAAGCTTTCTTT.